This paragraph covers one T cell receptor (beta chain) sequence. The antigen this receptor binds is unknown. No clone much larger than this one lies a single base away; base qualities are absent. The immunoSEQ Assay, a bias-controlled multiplex PCR, was used to amplify TCRbeta CDR3 regions from genomic DNA. On the study's bioinformatics: Within the assay, amplification of reference gene primers was used to estimate how many nucleated cells each sample contained. To quantify the absolute abundance of each unique TCRbeta CDR3 rearrangement, sequence reads were collapsed and filtered. For each sample, productive Simpson clonality was calculated as the square root of Simpson's diversity index across productive rearrangements. The table comes from immuneACCESS by way of TCRdb, which keeps in-frame sequences with V and J called. Part of the clones is missing from these tables; in studies checked, under half for an unresolved V gene and the rest for unknown reasons. The V and J calls and clone size are taken from that table; D and trimming were inferred from the DNA. The sample contains hundreds of thousands of clones, around 89% of them found a single time. In total, the top ten clones hold around 1.1% of the sample.

These data are taken from a study of blood T cell repertoires in COVID-19 (TCRdb year 2020). For the study in its entirety: Samples from collaborators originated in the United States, Italy and Spain and spanned both the acute and convalescent phases of COVID-19. The prospective study material was composed of cDNA or gDNA derived from T cells, B-cell-depleted T cells, or PBMCs. Subjects who had been exposed to COVID-19, were actively infected with it, or had recovered from it provided the deeply sampled blood TCRbeta repertoires that made up the dataset. A freely available public database, intended as a resource for researchers studying the immune response to SARS-CoV-2, is where the repertoires were released. The samples were drawn from the first 160 participants of the ongoing ImmuneRACE study and from more than 1,000 subjects provided by 6 global collaborators. Nearly every sample came with metadata listing a de-identified subject ID, COVID-19 status, age in years and sex. Where HLA class I and class II types were available, the types were taken from metadata supplied by the sample provider, not from assay-based typing. Overall results and qualifications from the work: Clinical and demographic metadata were provided uncurated, with the amount varying by source and participant.

Participants in the prospective study were enrolled through a virtual design, were aged roughly 18 to 90 years, and lived in roughly 24 United States geographic areas. In the prospective study, cohorts were assigned on the basis of participant-reported clinical history obtained from a screening survey and a study questionnaire. Recovered participants in ImmuneRACE Cohort 3 were defined as having two consecutive negative NP/OP PCR tests, clearance from a healthcare professional, or resolution of symptoms. In the prospective study, mobile phlebotomists collected whole blood, serum and a nasopharyngeal or oropharyngeal swab from each participant. Prospective study participants could optionally give additional blood draws and questionnaires over an approximately two-month period. Before DNA extraction, prospective study blood samples were shipped either frozen or at room temperature. V and J are trimmed by 3 bases and 10 bases, and the gene matches miss 2 bases of the junction. According to the germline V gene, CDR1 reads SNHLY and CDR2 reads FYNNEI. From the cysteine up to the phenylalanine, the CDR3 has a length of 14 residues. The retained sequence is limited to the CDR3, 42 bases, with the frame set at the first base.

Material: PBMCs or T cells enriched from blood (not recorded which). This receptor was obtained from a man aged 25-45 years who had recovered from COVID-19. The chain was built from TRBV2 and TRBJ1-6; 11 bases in the middle match TRBD1. The CDR3 reads as follows: CASSEGQGGSPLHF. The DNA is as follows: TGTGCCAGCAGTGAGGGACAGGGGGGCTCACCCCTCCACTTT.